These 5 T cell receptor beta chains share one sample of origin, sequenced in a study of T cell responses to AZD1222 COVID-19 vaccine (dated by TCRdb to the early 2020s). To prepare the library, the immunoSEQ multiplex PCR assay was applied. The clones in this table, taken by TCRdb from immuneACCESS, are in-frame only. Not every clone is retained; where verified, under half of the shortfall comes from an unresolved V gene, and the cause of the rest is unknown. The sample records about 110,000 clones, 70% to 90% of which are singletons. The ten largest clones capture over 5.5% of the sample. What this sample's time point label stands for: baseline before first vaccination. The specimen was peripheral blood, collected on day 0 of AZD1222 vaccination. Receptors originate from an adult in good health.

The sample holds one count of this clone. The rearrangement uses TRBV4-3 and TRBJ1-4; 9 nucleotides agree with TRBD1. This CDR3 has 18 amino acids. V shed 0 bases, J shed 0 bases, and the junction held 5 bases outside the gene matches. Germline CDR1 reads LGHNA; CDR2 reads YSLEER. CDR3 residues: CASSQDSGQGSTNEKLFF. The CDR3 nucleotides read TGCGCCAGCAGCCAAGATAGTGGACAGGGGTCAACTAATGAAAAACTGTTTTTT.

The CDR3 DNA reads TGTGCCAGCTCACCACCGGGTCTAGCGGGTGGCAATGAGCAGTTCTTC. It encodes CASSPPGLAGGNEQFF. The rearrangement links TRBV18 to TRBJ2-1, with 8 bases identical to TRBD2. V trimming: 0 bases; J trimming: 6 bases; junction bases outside the gene matches: 7. The germline V gene has CDR1 KGHSH and CDR2 LQKENI. This CDR3 has 16 residues.

CDR3 sequence reads: CASSSIRGGSYEQYF. DNA of the CDR3: TGTGCCAGCAGTTCCATCCGGGGGGGCTCCTACGAGCAGTACTTC. The rearrangement links TRBV6-5 to TRBJ2-7, with TRBD2 identical over 8 bases. The J segment lost 0 bases and the V segment lost 4 bases, leaving 5 bases of the junction unmatched. CDR1 and CDR2 from the germline V gene are MNHEY and SVGAGI. The CDR3 consists of 15 residues.

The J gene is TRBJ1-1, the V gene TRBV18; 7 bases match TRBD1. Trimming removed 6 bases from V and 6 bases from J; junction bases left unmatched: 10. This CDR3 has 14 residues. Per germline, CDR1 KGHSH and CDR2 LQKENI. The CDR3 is CASSRQGPDAEAFF. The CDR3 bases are TGTGCCAGCTCTAGACAGGGTCCGGATGCTGAAGCTTTCTTT.

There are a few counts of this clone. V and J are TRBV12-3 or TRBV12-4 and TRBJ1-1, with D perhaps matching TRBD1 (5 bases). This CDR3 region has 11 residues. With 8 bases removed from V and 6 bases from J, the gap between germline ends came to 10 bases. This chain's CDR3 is CASLRGSEAFF. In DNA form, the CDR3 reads TGTGCCAGCCTACGGGGGTCTGAAGCTTTCTTT.